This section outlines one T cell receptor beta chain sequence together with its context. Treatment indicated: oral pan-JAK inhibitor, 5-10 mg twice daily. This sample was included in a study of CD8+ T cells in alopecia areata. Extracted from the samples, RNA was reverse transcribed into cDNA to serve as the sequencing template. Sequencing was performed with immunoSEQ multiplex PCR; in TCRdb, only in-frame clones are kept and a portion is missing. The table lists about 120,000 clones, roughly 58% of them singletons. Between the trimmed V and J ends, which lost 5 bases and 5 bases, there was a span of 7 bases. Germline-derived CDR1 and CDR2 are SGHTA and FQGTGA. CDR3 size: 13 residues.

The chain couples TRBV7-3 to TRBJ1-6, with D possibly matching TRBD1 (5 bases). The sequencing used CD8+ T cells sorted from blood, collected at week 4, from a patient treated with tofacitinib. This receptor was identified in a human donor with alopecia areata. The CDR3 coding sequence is TGTGCCAGCAGCGAGGGGAATAATTCACCCCTCCACTTT. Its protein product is CASSEGNNSPLHF.